The clone carrying this TCR beta chain was found a few times. Its antigen is unknown. This CDR3 has 12 amino acids. Germline V gene sequence: CDR1 SGHRS, CDR2 YFSETQ. V was clipped by 4 bases and J by 9 bases; unmatched bases: 4. Amplification of TCR beta CDR3 regions was performed using RNA transcripts as template. RT-PCR in the first round (using the HTBI primer set) targeted the TCR CDR3. TCRdb fed the multiplex PCR reads into MiXCR, producing one record per CDR3 protein. Of 300,000 or so distinct CDR3 sequences in the sample, about 15% were seen once. Patients counted as stable if ophthalmopathy did not develop within 18 months. Every diagnosis used clinical symptoms, serum thyroxine and TRAb, thyroid ultrasound and orbital computed tomography. This sample stems from a study of T cells in Graves' hyperthyroidism and ophthalmopathy. Notes on the study in general: Researchers found most expanded thyroid clonotypes above 0.001 in blood as well.

The sequenced sample consisted of blood. This TCR was recovered from a man aged 25 to 40 with Graves' hyperthyroidism. This chain links TRBV5-1 with TRBJ2-1; 7 nucleotides line up with TRBD1. CDR3 DNA: TGCGCCAGCAGCCCACAGGGGAGTGAGCAGTTCTTC. Protein: CASSPQGSEQFF.